This T cell receptor (beta chain) was found in a study of shared clonotypes between healthy human individuals. The study's findings and limits: An effect of sequencing depth on clonotype sharing among donors was expected.

The CDR3 is 16 residues long. The germline V gene encodes CDR1 MDHEN and CDR2 SYDVKM. V lost 5 bases and J lost 5, with 21 bases in between. The authors split each subset's genomic DNA evenly across several immunoSEQ plates. The method was immunoSEQ multiplex PCR; TCRdb's version includes in-frame clones alone and lacks a portion of them. The table lists 450,000 to 500,000 clones, around 73% of them singletons, with around 13% in the top ten. A single count supports this clone. The antigen remains undetermined. The sample comprised PBMCs. The receptor was derived from a woman aged 40 to 50 in good health. Some clones in this sample may be carry-over from other donors' samples. This chain connects TRBV28 to TRBJ2-5, with TRBD2 as a possible D gene (6 bases). The CDR3 coding sequence is TGTGCCAGCAGTCCCATCGGGATCCGGGGGTGGGAGACCCAGTACTTC. It translates to CASSPIGIRGWETQYF.